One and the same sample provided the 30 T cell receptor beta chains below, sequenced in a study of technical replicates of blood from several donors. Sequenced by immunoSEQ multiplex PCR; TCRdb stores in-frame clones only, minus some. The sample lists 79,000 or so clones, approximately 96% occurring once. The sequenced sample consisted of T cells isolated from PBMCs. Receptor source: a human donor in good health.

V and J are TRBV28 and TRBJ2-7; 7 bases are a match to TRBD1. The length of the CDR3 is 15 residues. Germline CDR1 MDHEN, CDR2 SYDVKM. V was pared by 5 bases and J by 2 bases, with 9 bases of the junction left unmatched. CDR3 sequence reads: CASSAPSTGPYEQYF. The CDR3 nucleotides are TGTGCCAGCAGTGCGCCCTCGACAGGGCCCTACGAGCAGTACTTC.

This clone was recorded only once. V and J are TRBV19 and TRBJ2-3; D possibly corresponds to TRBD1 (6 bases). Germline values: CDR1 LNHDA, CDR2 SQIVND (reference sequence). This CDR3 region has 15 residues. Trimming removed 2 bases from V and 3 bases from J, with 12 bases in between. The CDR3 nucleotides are TGTGCCAGTAGTATACAGGGGACGAAGACAGATACGCAGTATTTT. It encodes CASSIQGTKTDTQYF.

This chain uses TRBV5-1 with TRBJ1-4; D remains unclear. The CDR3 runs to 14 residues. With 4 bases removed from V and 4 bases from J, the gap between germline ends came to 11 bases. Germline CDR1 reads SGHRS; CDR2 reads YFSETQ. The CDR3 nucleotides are TGCGCCAGCAGCATCTCCAGGCTTAATGAAAAACTGTTTTTT. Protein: CASSISRLNEKLFF.

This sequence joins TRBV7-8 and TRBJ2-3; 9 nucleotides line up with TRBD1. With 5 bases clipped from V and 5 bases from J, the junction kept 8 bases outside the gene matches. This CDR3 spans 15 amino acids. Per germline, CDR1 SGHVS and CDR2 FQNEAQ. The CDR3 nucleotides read TGTGCCAGCAGCCCCCGGGACAGGGCTAGAGATACGCAGTATTTT. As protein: CASSPRDRARDTQYF.

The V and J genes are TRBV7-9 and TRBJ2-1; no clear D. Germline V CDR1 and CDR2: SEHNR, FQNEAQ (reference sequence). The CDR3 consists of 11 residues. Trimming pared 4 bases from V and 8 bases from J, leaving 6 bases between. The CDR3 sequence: CASSSDYEQFF. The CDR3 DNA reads TGTGCCAGCAGCTCCGACTATGAGCAGTTCTTC.

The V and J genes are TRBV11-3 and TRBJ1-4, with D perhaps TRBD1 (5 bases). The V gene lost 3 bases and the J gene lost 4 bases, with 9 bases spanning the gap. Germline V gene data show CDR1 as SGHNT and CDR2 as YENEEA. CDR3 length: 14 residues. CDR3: CASSFSGVNEKLFF. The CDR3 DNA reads TGTGCCAGCAGCTTCTCGGGGGTTAATGAAAAACTGTTTTTT.

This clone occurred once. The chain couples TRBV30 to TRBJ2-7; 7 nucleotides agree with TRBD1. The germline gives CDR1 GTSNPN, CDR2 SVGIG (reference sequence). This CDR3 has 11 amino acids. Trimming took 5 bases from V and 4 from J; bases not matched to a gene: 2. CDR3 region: CAWSGQYEQYF. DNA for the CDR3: TGTGCCTGGTCGGGACAGTACGAGCAGTACTTC.

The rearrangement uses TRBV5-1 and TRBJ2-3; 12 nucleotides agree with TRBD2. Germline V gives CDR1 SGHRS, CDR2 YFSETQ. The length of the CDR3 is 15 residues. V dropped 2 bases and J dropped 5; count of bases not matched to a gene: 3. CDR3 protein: CASSFASGRGDTQYF. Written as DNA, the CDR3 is TGCGCCAGCAGCTTCGCTAGCGGGAGGGGAGATACGCAGTATTTT.

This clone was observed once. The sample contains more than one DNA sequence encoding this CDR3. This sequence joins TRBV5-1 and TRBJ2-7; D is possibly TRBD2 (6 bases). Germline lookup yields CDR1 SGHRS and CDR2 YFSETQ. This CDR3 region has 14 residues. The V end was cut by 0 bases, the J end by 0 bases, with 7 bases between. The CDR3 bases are TGCGCCAGCAGCTTGGGCGGGATCTCCTACGAGCAGTACTTC. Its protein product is CASSLGGISYEQYF.

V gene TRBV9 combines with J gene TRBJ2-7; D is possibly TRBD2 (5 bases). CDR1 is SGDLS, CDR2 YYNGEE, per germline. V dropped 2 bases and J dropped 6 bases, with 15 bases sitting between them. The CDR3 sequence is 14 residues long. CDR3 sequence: CASSVTSQFSEQYF. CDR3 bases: TGTGCCAGCAGCGTTACTAGTCAATTCTCCGAGCAGTACTTC.

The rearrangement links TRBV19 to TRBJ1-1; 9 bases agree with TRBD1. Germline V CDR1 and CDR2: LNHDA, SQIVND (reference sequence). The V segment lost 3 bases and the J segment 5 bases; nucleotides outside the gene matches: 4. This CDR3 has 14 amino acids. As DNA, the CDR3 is TGTGCCAGTAGTATGGGACAGGGCAAAACTGAAGCTTTCTTT. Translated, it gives CASSMGQGKTEAFF.

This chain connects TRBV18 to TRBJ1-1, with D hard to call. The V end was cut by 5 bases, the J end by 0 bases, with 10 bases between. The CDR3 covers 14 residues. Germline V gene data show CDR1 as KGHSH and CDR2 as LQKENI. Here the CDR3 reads CASSSVAVNTEAFF. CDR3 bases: TGTGCCAGCTCATCCGTAGCAGTGAACACTGAAGCTTTCTTT.

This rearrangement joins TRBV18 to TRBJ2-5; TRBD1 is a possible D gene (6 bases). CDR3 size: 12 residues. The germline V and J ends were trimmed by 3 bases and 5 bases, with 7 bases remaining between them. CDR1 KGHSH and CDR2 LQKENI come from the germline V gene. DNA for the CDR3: TGTGCCAGCTCACCGGGGGCGGAGACCCAGTACTTC. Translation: CASSPGAETQYF. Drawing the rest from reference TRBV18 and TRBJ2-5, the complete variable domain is NAGVMQNPRHLVRRRGQEARLRCSPMKGHSHVYWYRQLPEEGLKFMVYLQKENIIDESGMPKERFSAEFPKEGPSILRIQQVVRGDSAAYFCASSPGAETQYFGPGTRLLVL.

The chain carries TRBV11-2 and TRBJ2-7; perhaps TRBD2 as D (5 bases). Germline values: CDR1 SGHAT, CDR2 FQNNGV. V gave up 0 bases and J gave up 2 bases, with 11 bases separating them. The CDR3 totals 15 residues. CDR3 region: CASSLDSTEAYEQYF. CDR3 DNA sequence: TGTGCCAGCAGCTTAGATTCTACGGAGGCCTACGAGCAGTACTTC.

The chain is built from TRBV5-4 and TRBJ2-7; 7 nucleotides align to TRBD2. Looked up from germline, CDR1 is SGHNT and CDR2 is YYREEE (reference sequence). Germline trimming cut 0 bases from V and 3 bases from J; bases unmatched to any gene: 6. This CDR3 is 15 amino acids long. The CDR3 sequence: CASSLDLADIYEQYF. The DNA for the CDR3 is TGTGCCAGCAGCTTGGACCTAGCGGATATCTACGAGCAGTACTTC.

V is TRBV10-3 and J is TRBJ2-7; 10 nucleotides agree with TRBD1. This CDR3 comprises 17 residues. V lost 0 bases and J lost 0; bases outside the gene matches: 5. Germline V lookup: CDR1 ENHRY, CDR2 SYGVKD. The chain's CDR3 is CAISESTGTGVSYEQYF. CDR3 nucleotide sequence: TGTGCCATCAGTGAGTCTACCGGGACAGGGGTCTCCTACGAGCAGTACTTC.

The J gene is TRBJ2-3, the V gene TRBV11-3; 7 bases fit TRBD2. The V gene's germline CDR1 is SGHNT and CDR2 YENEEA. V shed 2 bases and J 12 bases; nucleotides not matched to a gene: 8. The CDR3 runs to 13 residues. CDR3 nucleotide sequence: TGTGCCAGCAGCTTATCCCCGACTAGCAGTCAGTATTTT. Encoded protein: CASSLSPTSSQYF. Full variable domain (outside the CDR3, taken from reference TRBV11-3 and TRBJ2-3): EAGVVQSPRYKIIEKKQPVAFWCNPISGHNTLYWYLQNLGQGPELLIRYENEEAVDDSQLPKDRFSAERLKGVDSTLKIQPAELGDSAVYLCASSLSPTSSQYFGPGTRLTVL.

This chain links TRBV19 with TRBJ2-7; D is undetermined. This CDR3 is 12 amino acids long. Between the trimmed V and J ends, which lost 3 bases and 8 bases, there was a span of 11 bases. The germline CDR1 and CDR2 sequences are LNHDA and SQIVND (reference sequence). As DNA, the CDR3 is TGTGCCAGTAGTATTTCCAGGTCCCAGCAGTACTTC. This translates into CASSISRSQQYF. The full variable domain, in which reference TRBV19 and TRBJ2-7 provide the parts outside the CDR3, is DGGITQSPKYLFRKEGQNVTLSCEQNLNHDAMYWYRQDPGQGLRLIYYSQIVNDFQKGDIAEGYSVSREKKESFPLTVTSAQKNPTAFYLCASSISRSQQYFGPGTRLTVT.

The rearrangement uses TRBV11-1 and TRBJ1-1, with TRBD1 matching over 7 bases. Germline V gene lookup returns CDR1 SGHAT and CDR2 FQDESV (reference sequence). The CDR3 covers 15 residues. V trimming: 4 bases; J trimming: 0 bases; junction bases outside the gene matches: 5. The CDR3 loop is CASSSSGQVNTEAFF. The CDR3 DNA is TGTGCCAGCAGCTCCTCCGGACAGGTGAACACTGAAGCTTTCTTT.

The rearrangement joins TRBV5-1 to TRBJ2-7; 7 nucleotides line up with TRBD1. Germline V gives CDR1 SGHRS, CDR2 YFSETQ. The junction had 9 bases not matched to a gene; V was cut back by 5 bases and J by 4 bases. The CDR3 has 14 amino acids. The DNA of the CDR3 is TGCGCCAGCAGTCCAAGTAACAGGGGTTACGAGCAGTACTTC. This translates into CASSPSNRGYEQYF.

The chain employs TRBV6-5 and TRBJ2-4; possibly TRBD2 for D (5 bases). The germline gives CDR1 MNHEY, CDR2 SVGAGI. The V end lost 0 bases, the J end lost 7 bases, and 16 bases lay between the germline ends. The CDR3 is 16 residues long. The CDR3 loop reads CASSYSGSTGGNIQYF. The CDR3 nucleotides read TGTGCCAGCAGTTACTCAGGTTCGACGGGCGGGAACATTCAGTACTTC.

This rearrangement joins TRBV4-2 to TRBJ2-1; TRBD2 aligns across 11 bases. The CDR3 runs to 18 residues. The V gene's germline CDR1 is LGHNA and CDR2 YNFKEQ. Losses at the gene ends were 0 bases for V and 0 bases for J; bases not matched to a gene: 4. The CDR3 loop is CASSQEGTSGGSYNEQFF. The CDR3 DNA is TGTGCCAGCAGCCAAGAAGGGACTAGCGGAGGCTCCTACAATGAGCAGTTCTTC.

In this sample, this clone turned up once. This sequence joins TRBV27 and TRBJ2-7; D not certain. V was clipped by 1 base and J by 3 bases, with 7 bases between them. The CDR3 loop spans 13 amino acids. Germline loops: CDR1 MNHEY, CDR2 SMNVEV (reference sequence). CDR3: CASSLYTNYEQYF. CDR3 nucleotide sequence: TGTGCCAGCAGTTTATACACTAACTACGAGCAGTACTTC.

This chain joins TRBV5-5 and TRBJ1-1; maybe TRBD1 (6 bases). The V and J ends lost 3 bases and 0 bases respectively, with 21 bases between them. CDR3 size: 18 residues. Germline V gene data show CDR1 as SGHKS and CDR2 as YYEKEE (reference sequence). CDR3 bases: TGTGCCAGCAGCTCACTCACAGGGCTGGTATCCCTGAACACTGAAGCTTTCTTT. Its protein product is CASSSLTGLVSLNTEAFF.

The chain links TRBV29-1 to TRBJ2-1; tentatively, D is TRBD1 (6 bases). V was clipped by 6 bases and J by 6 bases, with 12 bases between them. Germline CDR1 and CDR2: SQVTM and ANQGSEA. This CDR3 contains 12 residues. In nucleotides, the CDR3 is TGCAGCGTGGGGGCATTAACCAATGAGCAGTTCTTC. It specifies CSVGALTNEQFF.

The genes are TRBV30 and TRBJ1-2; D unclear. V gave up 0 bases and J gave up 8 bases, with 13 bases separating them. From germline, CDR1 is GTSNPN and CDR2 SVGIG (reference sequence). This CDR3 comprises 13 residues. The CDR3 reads CAWSVRGIVGYTF. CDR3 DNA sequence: TGTGCCTGGAGTGTACGCGGGATTGTGGGCTACACCTTC.

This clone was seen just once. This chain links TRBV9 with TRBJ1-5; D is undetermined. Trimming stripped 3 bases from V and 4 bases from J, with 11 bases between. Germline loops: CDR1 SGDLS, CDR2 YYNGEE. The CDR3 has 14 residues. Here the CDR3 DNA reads TGTGCCAGCAGCGCGACCCTCGGGAATCAGCCCCAGCATTTT. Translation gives CASSATLGNQPQHF.

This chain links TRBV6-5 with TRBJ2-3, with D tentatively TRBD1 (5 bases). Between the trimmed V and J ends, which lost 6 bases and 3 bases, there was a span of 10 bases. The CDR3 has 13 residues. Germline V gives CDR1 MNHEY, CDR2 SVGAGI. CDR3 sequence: CASSLSGTDTQYF. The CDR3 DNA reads TGTGCCAGCAGCCTATCAGGGACAGATACGCAGTATTTT.

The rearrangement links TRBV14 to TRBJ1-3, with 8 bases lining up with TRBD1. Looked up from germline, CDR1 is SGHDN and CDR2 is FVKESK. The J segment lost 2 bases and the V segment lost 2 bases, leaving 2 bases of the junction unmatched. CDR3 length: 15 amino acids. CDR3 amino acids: CASSQRTGTGNTIYF. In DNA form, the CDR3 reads TGTGCCAGCAGCCAAAGGACAGGGACTGGAAACACCATATATTTT.

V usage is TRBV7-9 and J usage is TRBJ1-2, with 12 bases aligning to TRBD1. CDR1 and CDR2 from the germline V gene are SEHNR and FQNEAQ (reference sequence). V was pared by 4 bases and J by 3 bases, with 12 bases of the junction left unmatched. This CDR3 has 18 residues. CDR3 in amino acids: CASSYPGQGAQRDYGYTF. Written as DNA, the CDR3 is TGTGCCAGCAGCTATCCGGGACAGGGGGCGCAGAGAGACTATGGCTACACCTTC.